One sample yielded the 18 T cell receptor beta chains listed below, sequenced in a study of cytomegalovirus exposure and HLA in healthy donors. Clones were sequenced by immunoSEQ multiplex PCR, and TCRdb holds only the in-frame ones, with some missing. The sample has 97,000 or so clones, approximately 90% seen once. Sequencing was carried out using PBMCs. All receptors come from a woman aged 30 to 39 in good health and CMV-seronegative.

Only one count was recorded for this clone. The rearrangement links TRBV7-2 to TRBJ1-5; unclear D gene. There are 13 residues in the CDR3. Germline lookup yields CDR1 SGHTA and CDR2 FQGNSA. Trimming removed 4 bases at V and 0 bases at J, with 4 bases between. CDR3 DNA sequence: TGTGCCAGCAGCTCTTATAGCAATCAGCCCCAGCATTTT. This codes for CASSSYSNQPQHF. The full variable domain, in which reference TRBV7-2 and TRBJ1-5 provide the parts outside the CDR3, is GAGVSQSPSNKVTEKGKDVELRCDPISGHTALYWYRQSLGQGLEFLIYFQGNSAPDKSGLPSDRFSAERTGGSVSTLTIQRTQQEDSAVYLCASSSYSNQPQHFGDGTRLSIL.

The chain carries TRBV20-1 and TRBJ1-3; unclear D gene. Germline lookup yields CDR1 DFQATT and CDR2 SNEGSKA (reference sequence). V lost 1 base, J lost 7 bases, and 5 bases lay in between. This CDR3 is 11 amino acids long. The CDR3 loop is CSARVENTIYF. CDR3 DNA: TGCAGTGCTAGAGTGGAGAACACCATATATTTT.

V is TRBV6-5 and J is TRBJ1-2; D gene uncertain. Looked up from germline, CDR1 is MNHEY and CDR2 is SVGAGI. CDR3 length: 13 amino acids. V was clipped by 11 bases and J by 7 bases, with 20 bases between them. The CDR3 loop reads CASKLEASRGYTF. The CDR3 nucleotides are TGTGCCTCCAAGTTGGAGGCCTCCCGTGGCTACACCTTC.

This clone was detected only a few times. This rearrangement joins TRBV11-3 to TRBJ2-2; weak D call: TRBD1 (5 bases). With 0 bases removed from V and 4 bases from J, the gap between germline ends came to 6 bases. Germline CDR1 reads SGHNT; CDR2 reads YENEEA. This CDR3 contains 14 residues. CDR3 DNA: TGTGCCAGCAGCTTAGACAGGGCCACCGGGGAGCTGTTTTTT. This codes for CASSLDRATGELFF. Combining the CDR3 with reference TRBV11-3 and TRBJ2-2 gives the whole variable domain EAGVVQSPRYKIIEKKQPVAFWCNPISGHNTLYWYLQNLGQGPELLIRYENEEAVDDSQLPKDRFSAERLKGVDSTLKIQPAELGDSAVYLCASSLDRATGELFFGEGSRLTVL.

The chain is built from TRBV27 and TRBJ1-1, with D perhaps TRBD1 (5 bases). The germline V gene encodes CDR1 MNHEY and CDR2 SMNVEV (reference sequence). The CDR3 contains 17 residues. Trimming removed 7 bases at V and 3 bases at J, with 24 bases between. The CDR3 protein is CASTPRSGISGDTEAFF. DNA for the CDR3: TGTGCCAGCACCCCCCGATCGGGGATATCGGGGGACACTGAAGCTTTCTTT.

The chain couples TRBV11-2 to TRBJ1-2, with 12 bases lining up with TRBD1. Germline assignment: CDR1 SGHAT and CDR2 FQNNGV. The CDR3 extends over 16 amino acids. Trimming removed 0 bases from V and 7 bases from J; junction bases left unmatched: 6. As DNA, the CDR3 is TGTGCCAGCAGCTTAGACCCGGGACAGGGGGCAGGTGGCTACACCTTC. It yields the protein CASSLDPGQGAGGYTF.

This clone was detected only a few times. The V gene is TRBV6-4, the J gene TRBJ1-2, with 8 positions matching TRBD1. The CDR3 is 15 residues long. Germline values: CDR1 MRHNA, CDR2 SNTAGT. V dropped 4 bases and J dropped 2; count of bases not matched to a gene: 6. The CDR3 sequence: CASSVMTGVNYGYTF. The CDR3 nucleotides read TGTGCCAGCAGTGTTATGACAGGGGTCAACTATGGCTACACCTTC.

The CDR3 bases are TGTGCCAGCAGCCTGAAAGGCAGGGAGGGCCACGAGCAGTACTTC. Translation: CASSLKGREGHEQYF. This sequence joins TRBV5-6 and TRBJ2-7; 7 bases match TRBD2. CDR3 size: 15 residues. The V gene end was trimmed by 4 bases and the J gene end by 5 bases; junction bases not matched to a gene: 12. In germline, CDR1 is SGHDT, CDR2 YYEEEE.

The chain joins TRBV27 to TRBJ2-7; 9 nucleotides align to TRBD1. This CDR3 region has 14 residues. The V gene end was trimmed by 6 bases and the J gene end by 5 bases; junction bases not matched to a gene: 8. Germline CDR1 and CDR2: MNHEY and SMNVEV (reference sequence). In DNA form, the CDR3 reads TGTGCCAGCAGCCTGGGACAGGGTGTAGACGAGCAGTACTTC. Encoded protein: CASSLGQGVDEQYF.

The DNA for the CDR3 is TGTGCCAGCAATGGGAGGGCCGGTGTCTACAATGAGCAGTTCTTC. This sequence encodes CASNGRAGVYNEQFF. The rearrangement links TRBV2 to TRBJ2-1, with 7 bases fitting TRBD2. J lost 3 bases, V lost 7 bases, and 9 bases had no gene match. This CDR3 comprises 15 residues. Germline loops: CDR1 SNHLY, CDR2 FYNNEI.

V is TRBV23-1 and J is TRBJ1-6; a possible D gene is TRBD1 (6 bases). TRBV23-1 has ORF status, its function being uncertain. Trimming stripped 0 bases from V and 3 bases from J, with 12 bases between. The CDR3 length is 17 residues. The CDR3 coding sequence is TGCGCCAGCAGTCAATCTGGCCAGGGGTTCTATAATTCACCCCTCCACTTT. Its translation: CASSQSGQGFYNSPLHF.

This chain uses TRBV9 with TRBJ1-2; TRBD1 aligns across 8 bases. The ends lost 0 bases at V and 8 bases at J; junction bases unmatched: 9. Germline V gene sequence: CDR1 SGDLS, CDR2 YYNGEE. The CDR3 totals 15 residues. CDR3 in amino acids: CASSVGTGGKKGYTF. DNA of the CDR3: TGTGCCAGCAGCGTAGGCACAGGGGGAAAGAAAGGCTACACCTTC.

The CDR3 is CASSLGAGGAYEQYF. CDR3 sequence (DNA): TGTGCCAGCAGCTTGGGAGCAGGGGGCGCTTACGAGCAGTACTTC. The rearrangement joins TRBV5-4 to TRBJ2-7; 8 nucleotides agree with TRBD1. CDR1 SGHNT and CDR2 YYREEE come from the germline V gene (reference sequence). The V segment lost 0 bases and the J segment 4 bases; nucleotides outside the gene matches: 6. CDR3 length: 15 amino acids.

The chain employs TRBV4-2 and TRBJ2-5, with a possible D match to TRBD2 (6 bases). V was shortened by 0 bases and J by 1 base, with 12 bases between the two germline ends. CDR1 is LGHNA and CDR2 is YNFKEQ in the germline V gene. This CDR3 region has 16 residues. The CDR3 reads CASSQEILATQETQYF. The CDR3 coding sequence is TGTGCCAGCAGCCAAGAGATTCTAGCGACCCAAGAGACCCAGTACTTC.

This chain links TRBV10-3 with TRBJ2-2; the D is unclear. This CDR3 is 14 amino acids long. The germline V and J ends were trimmed by 0 bases and 3 bases, with 5 bases remaining between them. Germline lookup yields CDR1 ENHRY and CDR2 SYGVKD. CDR3 in DNA: TGTGCCATCAGTGAGTCGGCAGACACCGGGGAGCTGTTTTTT. It codes for CAISESADTGELFF.

The chain employs TRBV2 and TRBJ2-7, with a weak D call TRBD1 (5 bases). The V end lost 6 bases, the J end lost 3 bases, and 9 bases lay between the germline ends. The CDR3 has 12 residues. Germline assignment: CDR1 SNHLY and CDR2 FYNNEI. The CDR3 DNA sequence: TGTGCCAGCAGGGGCGACAGCTACGAGCAGTACTTC. It translates to CASRGDSYEQYF.

The V gene is TRBV19, the J gene TRBJ1-2, with TRBD1 matching over 10 bases. The germline gives CDR1 LNHDA, CDR2 SQIVND (reference sequence). V was pared by 4 bases and J by 4 bases, with 6 bases of the junction left unmatched. The CDR3 has 15 residues. CDR3 loop: CASSKAGTGAYGYTF. CDR3 in DNA: TGTGCCAGTAGTAAGGCCGGGACAGGGGCCTATGGCTACACCTTC.

This chain links TRBV2 with TRBJ2-3; 14 bases fit TRBD2. The V gene's germline CDR1 is SNHLY and CDR2 FYNNEI. With 6 bases clipped from V and 7 bases from J, the junction kept 15 bases outside the gene matches. The CDR3 spans 18 residues. In nucleotides, the CDR3 is TGTGCCAGCAGCGTTACGGGGACTAGCGGGGGCCATACGTATACGCAGTATTTT. The encoded protein is CASSVTGTSGGHTYTQYF. The full variable domain, with the rest looked up from reference TRBV2 and TRBJ2-3, is EPEVTQTPSHQVTQMGQEVILRCVPISNHLYFYWYRQILGQKVEFLVSFYNNEISEKSEIFDDQFSVERPDGSNFTLKIRSTKLEDSAMYFCASSVTGTSGGHTYTQYFGPGTRLTVL.